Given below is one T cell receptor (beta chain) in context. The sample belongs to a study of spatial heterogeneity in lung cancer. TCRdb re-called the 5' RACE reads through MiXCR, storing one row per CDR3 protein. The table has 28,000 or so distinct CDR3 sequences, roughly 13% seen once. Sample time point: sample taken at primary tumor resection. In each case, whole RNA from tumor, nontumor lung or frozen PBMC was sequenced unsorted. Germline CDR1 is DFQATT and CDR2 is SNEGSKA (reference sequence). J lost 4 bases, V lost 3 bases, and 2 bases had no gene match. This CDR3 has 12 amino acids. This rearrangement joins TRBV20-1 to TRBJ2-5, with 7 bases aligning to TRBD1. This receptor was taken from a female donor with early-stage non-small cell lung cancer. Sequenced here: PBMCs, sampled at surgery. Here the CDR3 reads CSASKGAETQYF. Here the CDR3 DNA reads TGCAGTGCTAGTAAGGGGGCAGAGACCCAGTACTTC.